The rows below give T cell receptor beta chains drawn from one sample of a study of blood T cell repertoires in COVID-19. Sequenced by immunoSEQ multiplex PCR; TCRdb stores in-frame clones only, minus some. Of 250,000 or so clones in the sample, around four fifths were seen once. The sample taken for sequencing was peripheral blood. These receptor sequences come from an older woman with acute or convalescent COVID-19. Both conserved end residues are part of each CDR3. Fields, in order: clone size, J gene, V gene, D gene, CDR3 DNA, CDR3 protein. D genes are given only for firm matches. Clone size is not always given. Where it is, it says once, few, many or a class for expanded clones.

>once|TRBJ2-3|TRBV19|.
TGTGCCACCAGGACAGTTGGGCACCCAGATACGCAGTATTTT
CATRTVGHPDTQYF
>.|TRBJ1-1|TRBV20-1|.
TGCAGTGCTAGTGGCGACACTCCGCTTGAAGCTTTCTTT
CSASGDTPLEAFF
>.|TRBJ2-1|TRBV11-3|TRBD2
TGTGCCAGCAGCCCCCGACTAGCGGGGGGTCTGTATGAGCAGTTCTTC
CASSPRLAGGLYEQFF
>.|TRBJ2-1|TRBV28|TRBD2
TGTGCCAGCAGTTCCCGACTAGCGGGGGGAAACAATGAGCAGTTCTTC
CASSSRLAGGNNEQFF
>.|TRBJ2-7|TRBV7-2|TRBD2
TGTGCCAGCAGCCCCGCGGGACTAGCTTACGAGCAGTACTTC
CASSPAGLAYEQYF
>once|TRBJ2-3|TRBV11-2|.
TGTGCCAGCAGCCCCTTTACAGATACGCAGTATTTT
CASSPFTDTQYF
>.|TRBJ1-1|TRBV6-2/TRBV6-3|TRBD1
TGTGCCAGCAGTTACCGGACAGGGCCCACTGAAGCTTTCTTT
CASSYRTGPTEAFF
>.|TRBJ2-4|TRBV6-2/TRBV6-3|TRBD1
TGTGCCAGCAGTTCAGACAGGGGCGGCGAAAACATTCAGTACTTC
CASSSDRGGENIQYF
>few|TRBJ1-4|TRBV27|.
TGTGCCAGCAGTTCGTGGGCCCTCAATGAAAAACTGTTTTTT
CASSSWALNEKLFF
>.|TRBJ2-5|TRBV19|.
TGTGCCAGTAGTTTTCAGCCGGGAGCTGGGGCCCAGTACTTC
CASSFQPGAGAQYF